This T cell receptor beta chain came from a study of cytomegalovirus exposure and HLA in healthy donors. Study results and caveats: Both high specificity and high sensitivity reportedly marked the classifier's diagnosis of cytomegalovirus status. Whilst most TCR sequences proved rare, a subset of public TCRs occurred across many donors. That first-cohort TCR clusters tended to co-occur in the 95 to 150 validation repertoires was found in a later analysis.

Some clones are missing from TCRdb's copy, which holds only in-frame ones; the method was immunoSEQ multiplex PCR. Among 150,000 to 160,000 clones listed, around 83% were seen once. Turning to this clone: Its antigen is unknown.

Deletions cut 3 bases from V and 2 bases from J, with 12 bases between. Per germline, CDR1 SGDLS and CDR2 YYNGEE. The CDR3 length is 14 residues. Sequences were obtained from PBMCs. The chain carries TRBV9 and TRBJ2-7; the D gene is possibly TRBD2 (5 bases). This receptor was obtained from a human donor in good health. The DNA of the CDR3 is TGTGCCAGCAGCGAGGCCACGGGGACCTACGAGCAGTACTTC. Amino acids: CASSEATGTYEQYF.